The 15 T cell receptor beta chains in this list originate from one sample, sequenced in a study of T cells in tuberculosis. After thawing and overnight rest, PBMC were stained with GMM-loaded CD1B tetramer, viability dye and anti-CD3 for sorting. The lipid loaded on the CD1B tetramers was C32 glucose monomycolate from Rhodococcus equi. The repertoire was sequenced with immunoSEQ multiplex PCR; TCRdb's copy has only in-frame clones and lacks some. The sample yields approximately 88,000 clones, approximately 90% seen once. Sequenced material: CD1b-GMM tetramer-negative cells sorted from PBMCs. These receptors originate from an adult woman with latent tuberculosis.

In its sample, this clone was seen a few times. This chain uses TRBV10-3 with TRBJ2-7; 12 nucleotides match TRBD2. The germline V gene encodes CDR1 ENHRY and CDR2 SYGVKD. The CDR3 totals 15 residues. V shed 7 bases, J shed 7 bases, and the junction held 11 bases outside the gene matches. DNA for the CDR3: TGTGCCATCAATAATCTAGCGGGGGGGCCGGGGGAGCAGTACTTC. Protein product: CAINNLAGGPGEQYF.

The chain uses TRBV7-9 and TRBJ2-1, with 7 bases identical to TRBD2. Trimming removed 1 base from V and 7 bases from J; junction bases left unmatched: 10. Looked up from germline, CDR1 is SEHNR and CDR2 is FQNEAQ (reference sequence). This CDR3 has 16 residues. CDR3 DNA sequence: TGTGCCAGCAGCTTAGGAGGTGCCAGCGGGGATAATGAGCAGTTCTTC. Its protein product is CASSLGGASGDNEQFF.

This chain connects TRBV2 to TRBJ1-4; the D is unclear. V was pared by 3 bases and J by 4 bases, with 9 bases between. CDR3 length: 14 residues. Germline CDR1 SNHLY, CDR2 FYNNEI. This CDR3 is CASSDGGFNEKLFF. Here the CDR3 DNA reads TGTGCCAGCAGTGACGGAGGATTTAATGAAAAACTGTTTTTT.

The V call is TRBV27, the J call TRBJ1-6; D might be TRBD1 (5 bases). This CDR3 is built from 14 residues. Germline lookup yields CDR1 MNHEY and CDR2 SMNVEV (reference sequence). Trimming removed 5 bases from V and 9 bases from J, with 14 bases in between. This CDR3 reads CASSPGGRGSPLHF. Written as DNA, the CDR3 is TGTGCCAGCAGTCCCGGGGGACGTGGTTCACCCCTCCACTTT.

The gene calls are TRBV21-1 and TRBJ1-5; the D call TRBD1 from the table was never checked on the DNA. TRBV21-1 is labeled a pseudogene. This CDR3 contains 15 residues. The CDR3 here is CASSKSTGYNQPQHF. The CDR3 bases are TGTGCCAGCAGCAAATCTACAGGCTACAATCAGCCCCAGCATTTT.

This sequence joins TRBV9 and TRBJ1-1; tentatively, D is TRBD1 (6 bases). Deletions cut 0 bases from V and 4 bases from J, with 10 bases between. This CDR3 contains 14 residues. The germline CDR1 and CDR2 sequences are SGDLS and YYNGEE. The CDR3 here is CASSVAGTSTEAFF. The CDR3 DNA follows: TGTGCCAGCAGCGTAGCTGGGACATCCACTGAAGCTTTCTTT. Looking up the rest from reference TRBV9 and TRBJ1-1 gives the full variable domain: DSGVTQTPKHLITATGQRVTLRCSPRSGDLSVYWYQQSLDQGLQFLIQYYNGEERAKGNILERFSAQQFPDLHSELNLSSLELGDSALYFCASSVAGTSTEAFFGQGTRLTVV.

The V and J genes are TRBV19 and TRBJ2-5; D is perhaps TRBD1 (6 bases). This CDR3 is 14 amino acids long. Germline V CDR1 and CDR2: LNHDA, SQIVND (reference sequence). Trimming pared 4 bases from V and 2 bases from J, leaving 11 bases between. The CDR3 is CASSTIQGQETQYF. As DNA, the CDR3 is TGTGCCAGTAGTACTATACAGGGACAAGAGACCCAGTACTTC. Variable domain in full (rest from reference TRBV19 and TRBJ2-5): DGGITQSPKYLFRKEGQNVTLSCEQNLNHDAMYWYRQDPGQGLRLIYYSQIVNDFQKGDIAEGYSVSREKKESFPLTVTSAQKNPTAFYLCASSTIQGQETQYFGPGTRLLVL.

The DNA of the CDR3 is TGCAGCGTTGAGGTAGGGGGAGAGACCCAGTACTTC. The encoded protein is CSVEVGGETQYF. The chain carries TRBV29-1 and TRBJ2-5, with D possibly being TRBD1 (6 bases). This CDR3 is 12 amino acids long. Trimming stripped 3 bases from V and 4 bases from J, with 9 bases between. Looked up from germline, CDR1 is SQVTM and CDR2 is ANQGSEA.

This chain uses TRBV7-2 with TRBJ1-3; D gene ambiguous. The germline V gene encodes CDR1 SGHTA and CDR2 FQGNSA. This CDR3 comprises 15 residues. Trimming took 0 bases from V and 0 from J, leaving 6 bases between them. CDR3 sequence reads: CASSLAAVSGNTIYF. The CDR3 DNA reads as TGTGCCAGCAGCTTAGCCGCAGTCTCTGGAAACACCATATATTTT.

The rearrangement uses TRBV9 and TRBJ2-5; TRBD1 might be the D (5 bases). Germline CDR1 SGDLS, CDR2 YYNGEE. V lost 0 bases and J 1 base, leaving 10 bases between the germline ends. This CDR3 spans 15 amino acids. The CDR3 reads CASSVGGRGQETQYF. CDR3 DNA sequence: TGTGCCAGCAGCGTAGGAGGAAGGGGCCAAGAGACCCAGTACTTC.

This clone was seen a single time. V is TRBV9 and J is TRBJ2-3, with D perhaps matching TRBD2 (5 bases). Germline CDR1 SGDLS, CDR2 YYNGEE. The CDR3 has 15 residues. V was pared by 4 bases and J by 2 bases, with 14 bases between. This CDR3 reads CASSPTDYYTDTQYF. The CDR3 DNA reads TGTGCCAGCAGCCCAACCGACTACTACACAGATACGCAGTATTTT.

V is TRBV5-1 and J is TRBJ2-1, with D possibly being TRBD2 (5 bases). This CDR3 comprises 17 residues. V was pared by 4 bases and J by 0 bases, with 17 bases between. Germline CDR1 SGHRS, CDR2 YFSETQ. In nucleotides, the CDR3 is TGCGCCAGCAGCCCATTCTCCGGAGGCAGCTCCTACAATGAGCAGTTCTTC. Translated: CASSPFSGGSSYNEQFF. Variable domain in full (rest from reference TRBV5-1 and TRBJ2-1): KAGVTQTPRYLIKTRGQQVTLSCSPISGHRSVSWYQQTPGQGLQFLFEYFSETQRNKGNFPGRFSGRQFSNSRSEMNVSTLELGDSALYLCASSPFSGGSSYNEQFFGPGTRLTVL.

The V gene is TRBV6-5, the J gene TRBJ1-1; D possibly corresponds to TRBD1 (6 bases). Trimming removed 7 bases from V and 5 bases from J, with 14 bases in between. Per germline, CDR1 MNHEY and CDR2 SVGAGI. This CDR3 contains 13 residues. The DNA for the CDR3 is TGTGCCAGCAACCAAAACAGGGTTACTGAAGCTTTCTTT. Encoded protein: CASNQNRVTEAFF.

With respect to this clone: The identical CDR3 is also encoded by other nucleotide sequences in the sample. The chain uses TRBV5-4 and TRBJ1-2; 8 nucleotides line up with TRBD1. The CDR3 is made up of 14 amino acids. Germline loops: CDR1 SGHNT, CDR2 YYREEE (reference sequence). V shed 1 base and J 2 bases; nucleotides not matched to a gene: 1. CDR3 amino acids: CASSLQGANYGYTF. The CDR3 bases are TGTGCCAGCAGCTTGCAGGGGGCGAACTATGGCTACACCTTC. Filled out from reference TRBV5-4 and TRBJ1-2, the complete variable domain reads ETGVTQSPTHLIKTRGQQVTLRCSSQSGHNTVSWYQQALGQGPQFIFQYYREEENGRGNFPPRFSGLQFPNYSSELNVNALELDDSALYLCASSLQGANYGYTFGSGTRLTVV.

CDR3 sequence (DNA): TGTGCCATCAGAGCAACCGGGACAGGGGAGAAAAATGGCTACACCTTC. Protein sequence: CAIRATGTGEKNGYTF. V gene TRBV10-3 combines with J gene TRBJ1-2; 10 bases map to TRBD1. Germline V gene data show CDR1 as ENHRY and CDR2 as SYGVKD. Germline trimming cut 6 bases from V and 6 bases from J; bases unmatched to any gene: 13. This CDR3 region has 16 residues.